These 27 T cell receptor beta chains were all obtained from the same sample, sequenced in a study of blood T cell repertoires in COVID-19 (dated by TCRdb to 2018 to 2020). The library relied on the immunoSEQ multiplex PCR assay. The table comes from immuneACCESS by way of TCRdb, which keeps in-frame sequences with V and J called. Part of the clones is missing from these tables; in studies checked, under half for an unresolved V gene and the rest for unknown reasons. This sample is represented by over 110,000 clones; about four fifths of them were singletons. Clones ranked in the top ten supply 4.5% to 6% of the sample. The sequencing input was PBMCs or T cells enriched from blood (not recorded which). These receptors were obtained from a man aged 35-49 years with acute COVID-19.

This chain uses TRBV6-2 or TRBV6-3 with TRBJ2-3; 7 nucleotides agree with TRBD1. The ends lost 6 bases at V and 0 bases at J; junction bases unmatched: 6. The CDR3 extends over 15 amino acids. Germline CDR1 reads MNHEY; CDR2 reads SVGEGT. The CDR3 spells CASSPGTASTDTQYF. The CDR3 DNA sequence: TGTGCCAGCAGCCCTGGGACAGCTAGCACAGATACGCAGTATTTT.

In its sample, this clone was seen a few times. This CDR3 is CASSRDRAGNTIYF. In DNA form, the CDR3 reads TGCGCCAGCAGCCGAGACAGGGCTGGAAACACCATATATTTT. The V call is TRBV4-3, the J call TRBJ1-3, with 7 bases matching TRBD1. Germline-derived CDR1 and CDR2 are LGHNA and YSLEER. Germline trimming cut 4 bases from V and 2 bases from J; bases unmatched to any gene: 2. CDR3 size: 14 residues.

V gene TRBV6-6 combines with J gene TRBJ1-5; a possible D gene is TRBD1 (5 bases). V was pared by 5 bases and J by 11 bases, with 13 bases between. Germline values: CDR1 MNHNY, CDR2 SVGAGI (reference sequence). This CDR3 has 12 amino acids. The CDR3 region is CASSRYGGSQHF. CDR3 nucleotides: TGTGCCAGCAGTCGGTATGGGGGGTCCCAGCATTTT.

This sequence joins TRBV12-3 or TRBV12-4 and TRBJ2-3; D gene unclear. V was shortened by 2 bases and J by 4 bases, with 7 bases between the two germline ends. The CDR3 loop spans 13 amino acids. The CDR3 reads CASSLLPADTQYF. For the CDR3, the DNA is TGTGCCAGCAGTTTACTCCCGGCAGATACGCAGTATTTT.

The chain employs TRBV7-2 and TRBJ2-1; TRBD2 matches 10 bases. The V gene end was trimmed by 1 base and the J gene end by 9 bases; junction bases not matched to a gene: 3. The CDR3 spans 14 residues. Germline assignment: CDR1 SGHTA and CDR2 FQGNSA. Here the CDR3 DNA reads TGTGCCAGCAGCTTAGGGACTAGCGGAAGTGAGCAGTTCTTC. Translation gives CASSLGTSGSEQFF.

This chain uses TRBV5-6 with TRBJ1-1; 12 bases are shared with TRBD1. Germline CDR1 SGHDT, CDR2 YYEEEE. V lost 4 bases, J lost 7 bases, and 8 bases stayed unmatched. The CDR3 contains 15 residues. The CDR3 DNA reads TGTGCCAGCAGCGCATCGGGACAGGGGGCGAATGAAGCTTTCTTT. It yields the protein CASSASGQGANEAFF.

A few counts support this clone. The chain carries TRBV5-4 and TRBJ2-5, with D possibly being TRBD1 (5 bases). CDR3 size: 13 residues. Germline V gene sequence: CDR1 SGHNT, CDR2 YYREEE (reference sequence). V was pared by 0 bases and J by 5 bases, with 8 bases between. CDR3 bases: TGTGCCAGCAGCTTGGAGGGGCTTGAGACCCAGTACTTC. Its translation is CASSLEGLETQYF.

The chain employs TRBV19 and TRBJ1-5; D remains ambiguous. The CDR3 sequence is 12 residues long. Trimming cost V 4 bases and J 3 bases, with 4 bases left between them. CDR1 is LNHDA and CDR2 is SQIVND in the germline V gene (reference sequence). The CDR3 DNA is TGTGCCAGTAGTAACAACAATCAGCCCCAGCATTTT. Its protein product is CASSNNNQPQHF.

The chain links TRBV19 to TRBJ1-2, with 8 bases aligning to TRBD1. After removal of 9 bases from V and 4 bases from J, the junction contained 7 bases not matched to a gene. Looked up from germline, CDR1 is LNHDA and CDR2 is SQIVND (reference sequence). The CDR3 extends over 13 amino acids. CDR3 in amino acids: CASRTGSGYGYTF. CDR3 nucleotide sequence: TGTGCCAGCAGGACAGGGTCTGGCTATGGCTACACCTTC.

This rearrangement joins TRBV12-3 or TRBV12-4 to TRBJ1-2, with a possible D match to TRBD1 (5 bases). Deletions cut 3 bases from V and 6 bases from J, with 8 bases between. The CDR3 has 12 residues. The CDR3 nucleotides read TGTGCCAGCAGTTTTGGCAGGGATGGCTACACCTTC. Encoded protein: CASSFGRDGYTF.

The chain is built from TRBV5-1 and TRBJ2-1, with D unresolved. This CDR3 spans 13 amino acids. The germline V and J ends were trimmed by 0 bases and 6 bases, with 7 bases remaining between them. Germline V gene sequence: CDR1 SGHRS, CDR2 YFSETQ. CDR3 sequence: CASSLALSNEQFF. The CDR3 DNA reads as TGCGCCAGCAGCTTGGCCTTGAGCAATGAGCAGTTCTTC.

The chain employs TRBV6-1 and TRBJ1-3; unclear D gene. V lost 2 bases, J lost 3 bases, and 11 bases lay in between. In germline, CDR1 is MNHNS, CDR2 SASEGT. The CDR3 runs to 15 residues. For the CDR3, the DNA is TGTGCCAGCAGTGAAACAGTCGAGAATGGAAACACCATATATTTT. Translating gives CASSETVENGNTIYF.

This clone occurred once. The chain couples TRBV29-1 to TRBJ2-1; 14 positions match TRBD2. The CDR3 runs to 15 residues. The V segment lost 7 bases and the J segment 7 bases; nucleotides outside the gene matches: 9. The germline V gene has CDR1 SQVTM and CDR2 ANQGSEA. CDR3 amino acids: CSDRLAGGQGNEQFF. CDR3 coding DNA: TGCAGCGACCGACTAGCGGGAGGGCAAGGGAATGAGCAGTTCTTC.

The CDR3 DNA reads as TGTGCCAGTACCTCAGCGAGCTCCTATAATTCACCCCTCCACTTT. This gives the protein CASTSASSYNSPLHF. The chain links TRBV19 to TRBJ1-6; D unresolved. Germline values: CDR1 LNHDA, CDR2 SQIVND (reference sequence). This CDR3 region has 15 residues. V was clipped by 7 bases and J by 0 bases, with 10 bases between them.

The rearrangement uses TRBV4-3 and TRBJ1-1, with 7 bases lining up with TRBD1. CDR1 LGHNA and CDR2 YSLEER come from the germline V gene. The CDR3 is 15 residues long. V dropped 4 bases and J dropped 7; count of bases not matched to a gene: 12. The CDR3 sequence: CASSPAGTEDDEAFF. DNA for the CDR3: TGCGCCAGCAGCCCAGCCGGGACAGAGGACGATGAAGCTTTCTTT.

The gene calls are TRBV4-1 and TRBJ1-6, with 8 bases that match TRBD1. Trimming at V came to 4 bases and at J to 7 bases, leaving 9 bases not matched to a gene. The germline CDR1 and CDR2 sequences are MGHRA and YSYEKL. This CDR3 is 16 amino acids long. This chain's CDR3 is CASSPRQDRVNSPLHF. CDR3 in DNA: TGCGCCAGCAGCCCTCGGCAGGACAGGGTAAATTCACCCCTCCACTTT.

The genes are TRBV3-1 (or the pseudogene TRBV3-2) and TRBJ2-2; D might be TRBD1 (6 bases). The CDR3 length is 15 residues. Germline CDR1 is LGHDT and CDR2 is YNNKEL (reference sequence). V dropped 5 bases and J dropped 3 bases, with 13 bases sitting between them. CDR3 DNA: TGTGCCAGCAGCTCGCGGGCAGGGGACACCGGGGAGCTGTTTTTT. Translation gives CASSSRAGDTGELFF.

The J gene is TRBJ2-2, the V gene TRBV5-1, with 7 bases identical to TRBD2. V shed 4 bases, J shed 2 bases, and the junction held 8 bases outside the gene matches. This CDR3 has 16 amino acids. The germline CDR1 and CDR2 sequences are SGHRS and YFSETQ. DNA for the CDR3: TGCGCCAGCAGCACCTGGGCTAGCGGAAACACCGGGGAGCTGTTTTTT. Translating it yields CASSTWASGNTGELFF.

The chain uses TRBV6-5 and TRBJ2-1, with D possibly TRBD2 on 5 matching bases. This CDR3 comprises 11 residues. V dropped 6 bases and J dropped 8 bases, with 8 bases sitting between them. The germline CDR1 and CDR2 sequences are MNHEY and SVGAGI. The CDR3 DNA is TGTGCCAGCAGCCCGGGATATGAGCAGTTCTTC. This codes for CASSPGYEQFF.

The chain has TRBV7-9 and TRBJ2-1; 7 nucleotides match TRBD2. The V gene end was trimmed by 5 bases and the J gene end by 3 bases; junction bases not matched to a gene: 4. The CDR3 runs to 14 residues. The germline gives CDR1 SEHNR, CDR2 FQNEAQ (reference sequence). The CDR3 DNA follows: TGTGCCAGCAGCCAAGCGGGAAGCTACAATGAGCAGTTCTTC. Protein sequence: CASSQAGSYNEQFF.

The chain's CDR3 is CASSFRQGADEKLFF. CDR3 nucleotides: TGTGCCAGCAGCTTCAGACAGGGGGCAGATGAAAAACTGTTTTTT. V usage is TRBV5-4 and J usage is TRBJ1-4, with 10 bases identical to TRBD1. The CDR3 length is 15 residues. CDR1 and CDR2 (germline): SGHNT, YYREEE (reference sequence). The junction had 4 bases not matched to a gene; V was cut back by 2 bases and J by 6 bases.

This chain joins TRBV5-4 and TRBJ2-1; 7 bases match TRBD1. CDR3 size: 16 residues. Germline V gives CDR1 SGHNT, CDR2 YYREEE (reference sequence). Losses at the gene ends were 4 bases for V and 1 base for J; bases not matched to a gene: 8. CDR3 sequence: CASSVGQPSSYNEQFF. CDR3 in DNA: TGTGCCAGCAGCGTGGGACAGCCCTCTTCCTACAATGAGCAGTTCTTC.

This clone appeared once. CDR3 amino acids: CASNSGDTYNSPLHF. The CDR3 DNA follows: TGTGCCAGCAACTCCGGGGACACCTATAATTCACCCCTCCACTTT. V and J are TRBV5-4 and TRBJ1-6; tentatively, D is TRBD1 (6 bases). There are 15 residues in the CDR3. The ends were cut back, 6 bases at V and 2 bases at J, with 12 bases in the middle. Germline V gene data show CDR1 as SGHNT and CDR2 as YYREEE (reference sequence).

This clone occurred a few times. The chain has TRBV5-1 and TRBJ2-1; 8 bases fit TRBD1. This CDR3 has 15 residues. V dropped 2 bases and J dropped 10; count of bases not matched to a gene: 11. CDR1 SGHRS and CDR2 YFSETQ come from the germline V gene. The CDR3 region has the DNA TGCGCCAGCAGCTTACAGGGGGGTTTTCGGGACGAGCAGTTCTTC. Residues: CASSLQGGFRDEQFF.

This clone showed up just a few times. The J gene is TRBJ2-1, the V gene TRBV7-9; 10 bases align to TRBD2. The CDR3 consists of 15 residues. Looked up from germline, CDR1 is SEHNR and CDR2 is FQNEAQ (reference sequence). V lost 2 bases, J lost 5 bases, and 3 bases stayed unmatched. DNA of the CDR3: TGTGCCAGCAGCTTAAATAGCGGGAGGCACAATGAGCAGTTCTTC. It specifies CASSLNSGRHNEQFF.

The chain combines TRBV19 with TRBJ2-3; 8 bases agree with TRBD2. Germline-derived CDR1 and CDR2 are LNHDA and SQIVND (reference sequence). V was clipped by 5 bases and J by 0 bases; unmatched bases: 7. The length of the CDR3 is 16 residues. The chain's CDR3 is CASSLTSGSSTDTQYF. The CDR3 nucleotides are TGTGCCAGTAGTCTCACTAGCGGCAGTAGCACAGATACGCAGTATTTT.

The chain couples TRBV20-1 to TRBJ2-7, with 7 bases lining up with TRBD2. CDR3 length equals 14 residues. The trim removed 3 bases at V and 3 bases at J, leaving 8 bases unmatched. CDR1 is DFQATT, CDR2 SNEGSKA, per germline (reference sequence). The DNA of the CDR3 is TGCAGTGCTAGTTACGGCGGGAGCGACTACGAGCAGTACTTC. The encoded protein is CSASYGGSDYEQYF.